This is a list of T cell receptor beta chains from one sample in a study of cytomegalovirus exposure and HLA in healthy donors. Clones were sequenced by immunoSEQ multiplex PCR, and TCRdb holds only the in-frame ones, with some missing. This table has around 180,000 clones, 79% appearing once. The sequencing input was PBMCs. The receptor source for this set is a woman in her thirties or forties in good health and CMV-seronegative. Both conserved end residues are part of each CDR3. D genes are given only for firm matches. Size is stated for part of the rows, as once, few or many counts, or as a class when the clone is expanded.

TRBJ2-6,NA,TRBV9,NA,CASTGSGANVLTF,TGTGCCTCCACCGGTTCTGGGGCCAACGTCCTGACTTTC
TRBJ1-2,NA,TRBV19,NA,CASRLLQGSATF,TGTGCCAGTAGACTCTTACAGGGATCGGCGACCTTC
TRBJ1-4,TRBD1,TRBV6-1,few,CASSTDRVGEKLFF,TGTGCCAGCAGTACCGACAGGGTCGGTGAAAAACTGTTTTTT
TRBJ2-2,TRBD2,TRBV4-2,NA,CASSQAVTSGSYGGELFF,TGTGCCAGCAGCCAGGCCGTGACTAGCGGGAGTTATGGCGGGGAGCTGTTTTTT
TRBJ1-2,TRBD1,TRBV28,NA,CATRDRAYGYTF,TGTGCCACAAGGGACAGGGCATATGGCTACACCTTC
TRBJ1-4,TRBD1,TRBV19,NA,CASSNRGVNEKLFF,TGTGCCAGTAGCAACAGGGGAGTTAATGAAAAACTGTTTTTT
TRBJ2-4,TRBD2,TRBV6-1,NA,CASSEDSGRADQDIQYF,TGTGCCAGCAGTGAAGACAGCGGGAGGGCCGATCAGGACATTCAGTACTTC
TRBJ2-7,NA,TRBV19,NA,CASTPGLSGSYEQYF,TGTGCCAGTACCCCGGGACTCTCAGGCTCCTACGAGCAGTACTTC
TRBJ2-1,TRBD2,TRBV5-1,NA,CASSYGREHASFSYNEQFF,TGCGCCAGCAGCTACGGGCGGGAGCATGCTAGCTTCTCCTACAATGAGCAGTTCTTC
TRBJ2-3,NA,TRBV6-5,NA,CASSYEGDTDTQYF,TGTGCCAGCAGTTACGAGGGGGACACAGATACGCAGTATTTT
TRBJ1-6,NA,TRBV7-9,NA,CASSRSGGPSPLHF,TGTGCCAGCAGCCGCTCCGGGGGGCCTTCACCCCTCCACTTT
TRBJ1-2,NA,TRBV30,NA,CAWSVQGVGYTF,TGTGCCTGGAGTGTACAAGGAGTAGGCTACACCTTC
TRBJ1-3,NA,TRBV7-9,NA,CASSLDGRSGNTIYF,TGTGCCAGCAGCTTAGACGGCAGGTCTGGAAACACCATATATTTT